In this sample, the clone carrying this TCR beta chain turned up a few times. This table comes from immunoSEQ multiplex PCR, and its TCRdb copy is limited to in-frame clones, with some not included. The sample has around 240,000 clones; 91% are singletons. V lost 5 bases and J lost 3, with 8 bases in between. The germline gives CDR1 SGHTA, CDR2 FQGTGA. This CDR3 region has 14 residues. This sample was taken from a study of blood T cell repertoires in COVID-19. On the study more broadly: From T cells, B-cell-depleted T cells, or PBMCs came the material, which was cDNA or gDNA.

Recruits, aged roughly 18 to 100 years, lived in 20 to 30 US areas. The rearrangement uses TRBV7-3 and TRBJ1-6; D possibly corresponds to TRBD1 (5 bases). The sample taken for sequencing was PBMCs or T cells enriched from blood (not recorded which). The sequence derives from a human donor in a cohort exposed to, infected with or recovered from COVID-19 (not recorded which). The donor label of this sample is uncertain. The CDR3 region is CASSRGFYNSPLHF. The DNA of the CDR3 is TGTGCCAGCAGCAGGGGCTTCTATAATTCACCCCTCCACTTT. Filled out from reference TRBV7-3 and TRBJ1-6, the complete variable domain reads GAGVSQTPSNKVTEKGKYVELRCDPISGHTALYWYRQSLGQGPEFLIYFQGTGAADDSGLPNDRFFAVRPEGSVSTLKIQRTERGDSAVYLCASSRGFYNSPLHFGNGTRLTVT.